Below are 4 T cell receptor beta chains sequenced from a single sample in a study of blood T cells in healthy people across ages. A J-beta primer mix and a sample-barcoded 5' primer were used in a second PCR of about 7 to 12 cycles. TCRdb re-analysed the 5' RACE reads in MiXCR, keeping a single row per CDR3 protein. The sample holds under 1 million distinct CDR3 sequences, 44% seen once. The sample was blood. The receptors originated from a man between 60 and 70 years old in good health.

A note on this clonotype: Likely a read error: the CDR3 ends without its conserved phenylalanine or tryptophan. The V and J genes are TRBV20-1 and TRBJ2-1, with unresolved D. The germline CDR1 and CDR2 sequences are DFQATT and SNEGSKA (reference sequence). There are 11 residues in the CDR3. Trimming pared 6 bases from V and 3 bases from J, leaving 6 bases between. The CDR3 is CSAVYYNEQFS. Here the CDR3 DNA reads TGCAGTGCCGTGTACTACAATGAGCAGTTCTCC.

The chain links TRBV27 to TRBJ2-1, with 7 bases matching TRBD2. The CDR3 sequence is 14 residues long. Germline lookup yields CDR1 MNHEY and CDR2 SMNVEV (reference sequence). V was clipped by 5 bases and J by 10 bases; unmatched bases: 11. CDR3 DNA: TGTGCCAGCAGTGCCCTACGGGGGGTCCGGGAGCAGTTCTTC. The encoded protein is CASSALRGVREQFF.

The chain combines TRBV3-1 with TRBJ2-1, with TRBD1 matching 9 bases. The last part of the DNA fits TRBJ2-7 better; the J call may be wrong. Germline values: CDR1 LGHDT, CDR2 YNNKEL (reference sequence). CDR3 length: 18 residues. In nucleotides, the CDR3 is TGTGCCAGCAGCCAGGTCCCGGGACAGGGTTCGAGCTACAATGAGCAGTACTTC. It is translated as CASSQVPGQGSSYNEQYF.

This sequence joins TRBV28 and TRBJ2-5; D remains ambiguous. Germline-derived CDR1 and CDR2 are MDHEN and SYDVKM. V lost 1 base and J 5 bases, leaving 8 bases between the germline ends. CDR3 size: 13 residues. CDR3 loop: CASSLFKRETQYF. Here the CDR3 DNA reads TGTGCCAGCAGTTTATTTAAGAGGGAGACCCAGTACTTC.